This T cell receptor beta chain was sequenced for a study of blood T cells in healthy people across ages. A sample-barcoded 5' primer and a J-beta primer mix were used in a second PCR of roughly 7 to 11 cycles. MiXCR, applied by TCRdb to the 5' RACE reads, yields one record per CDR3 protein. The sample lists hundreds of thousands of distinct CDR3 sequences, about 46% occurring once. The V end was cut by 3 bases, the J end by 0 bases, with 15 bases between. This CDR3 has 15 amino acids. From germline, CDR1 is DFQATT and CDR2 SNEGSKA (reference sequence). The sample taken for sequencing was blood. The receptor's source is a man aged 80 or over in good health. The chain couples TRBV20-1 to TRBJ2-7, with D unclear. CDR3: CSASRRGDSSYEQYF. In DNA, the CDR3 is TGCAGTGCTAGTAGGCGTGGGGATAGCTCCTACGAGCAGTACTTC.